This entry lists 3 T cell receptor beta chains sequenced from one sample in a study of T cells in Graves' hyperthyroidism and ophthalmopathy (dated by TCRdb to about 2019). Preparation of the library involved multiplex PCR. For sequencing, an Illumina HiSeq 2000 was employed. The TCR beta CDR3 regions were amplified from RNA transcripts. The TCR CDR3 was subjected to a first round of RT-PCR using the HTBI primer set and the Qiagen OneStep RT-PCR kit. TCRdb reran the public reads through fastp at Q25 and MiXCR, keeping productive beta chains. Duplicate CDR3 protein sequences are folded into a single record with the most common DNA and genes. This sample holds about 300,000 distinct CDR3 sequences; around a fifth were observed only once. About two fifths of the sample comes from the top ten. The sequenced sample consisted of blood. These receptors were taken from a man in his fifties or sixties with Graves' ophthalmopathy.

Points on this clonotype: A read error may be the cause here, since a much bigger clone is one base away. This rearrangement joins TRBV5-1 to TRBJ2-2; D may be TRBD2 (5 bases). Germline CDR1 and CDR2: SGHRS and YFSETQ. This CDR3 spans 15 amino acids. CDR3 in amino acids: CASNLGGGNTGELFF. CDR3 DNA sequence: TGCGCCAGCAACTTGGGCGGAGGGAACACCGGGGAGCTGTTTTTT.

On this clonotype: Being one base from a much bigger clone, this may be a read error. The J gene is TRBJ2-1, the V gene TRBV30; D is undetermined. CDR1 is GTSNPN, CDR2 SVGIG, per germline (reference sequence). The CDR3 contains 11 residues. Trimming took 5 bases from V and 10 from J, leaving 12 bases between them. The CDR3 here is CAWGVGKEQFF. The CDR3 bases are TGTGCCTGGGGAGTAGGGAAGGAGCAGTTCTTC. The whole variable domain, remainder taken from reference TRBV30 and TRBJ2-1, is SQTIHQWPATLVQPVGSPLSLECTVEGTSNPNLYWYRQAAGRGLQLLFYSVGIGQISSEVPQNLSASRPQDRQFILSSKKLLLSDSGFYLCAWGVGKEQFFGPGTRLTVL.

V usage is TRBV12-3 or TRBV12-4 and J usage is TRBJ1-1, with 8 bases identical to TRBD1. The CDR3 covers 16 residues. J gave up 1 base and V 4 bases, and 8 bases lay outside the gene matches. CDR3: CASSWNGQGPNTEAFF. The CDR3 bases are TGTGCCAGCAGTTGGAATGGACAGGGCCCGAACACTGAAGCTTTCTTT.